This T cell receptor beta chain was recovered during a study of control samples from healthy donors and cancer patients. TCRdb keeps only in-frame clones here, not all; method: immunoSEQ multiplex PCR. Of roughly 150,000 clones in the sample, roughly 93% were seen once. Per the germline V gene, CDR1 is SGHVS and CDR2 is FNYEAQ. V was trimmed by 5 bases and J by 6 bases, leaving 16 bases between them. CDR3 length equals 14 residues. Sequenced: blood. V usage is TRBV7-6 and J usage is TRBJ1-1, with a possible D match to TRBD1 (6 bases). The source of this sequence is a man aged 50 to 60 in good health. CDR3 protein: CASSEWVGGPEAFF. The CDR3 DNA follows: TGTGCCAGCAGCGAGTGGGTCGGGGGCCCTGAAGCTTTCTTT.